The next 14 T cell receptor beta chains were all read from a single sample in a study of OX40 agonist ivuxolimab in advanced cancers. Here immunoSEQ multiplex PCR was the method, and the copy in TCRdb shows in-frame clones only, minus some. The data show about 50,000 clones, over 85% seen once. The sequences come from CD4+ or CD8+ T cells sorted from blood, collected in a trial of the OX40 agonist ivuxolimab. The receptors here all came from an adult with an advanced solid tumor such as melanoma, head and neck, liver or kidney cancer.

J is TRBJ2-3 and V is TRBV28; a possible D gene is TRBD1 (6 bases). Per germline, CDR1 MDHEN and CDR2 SYDVKM. The V and J ends lost 3 bases and 1 base respectively, with 14 bases between them. There are 16 residues in the CDR3. The CDR3 is CASSFRRGRRTDTQYF. CDR3 nucleotides: TGTGCCAGCAGTTTCCGCAGGGGAAGACGCACAGATACGCAGTATTTT.

This clone came up once. The chain carries TRBV4-1 and TRBJ2-5; D gene unclear. V gave up 0 bases and J gave up 4 bases, with 9 bases separating them. There are 14 residues in the CDR3. Germline CDR1 and CDR2: MGHRA and YSYEKL. The CDR3 sequence is CASSQDDFGETQYF. The CDR3 DNA follows: TGCGCCAGCAGCCAAGATGACTTTGGAGAGACCCAGTACTTC.

The chain employs TRBV28 and TRBJ2-2; 9 bases line up with TRBD2. This CDR3 has 14 residues. J lost 10 bases, V lost 5 bases, and 8 bases had no gene match. CDR1 and CDR2 from the germline V gene are MDHEN and SYDVKM. The CDR3 sequence: CASSVRGGQVELFF. The DNA for the CDR3 is TGTGCCAGCAGTGTGCGGGGGGGCCAAGTGGAGCTGTTTTTT.

V and J are TRBV6-4 and TRBJ2-2; the D is unclear. The CDR3 contains 13 residues. Germline CDR1 is MRHNA and CDR2 is SNTAGT. V lost 2 bases and J 0 bases, leaving 1 base between the germline ends. The CDR3 sequence is CASSDTNTGELFF. The CDR3 nucleotides are TGTGCCAGCAGTGACACGAACACCGGGGAGCTGTTTTTT.

The chain combines TRBV9 with TRBJ2-7, with TRBD1 matching 10 bases. There are 15 residues in the CDR3. Germline trimming cut 4 bases from V and 6 bases from J; bases unmatched to any gene: 10. In germline, CDR1 is SGDLS, CDR2 YYNGEE. CDR3 sequence: CASSPRQGAFSEQYF. Written as DNA, the CDR3 is TGTGCCAGCAGCCCGAGACAGGGGGCGTTCTCCGAGCAGTACTTC.

J is TRBJ1-1 and V is TRBV13; D is uncertain. CDR1 and CDR2 (germline): PRHDT, FYEKMQ (reference sequence). V was clipped by 2 bases and J by 1 base, with 5 bases between them. There are 13 residues in the CDR3. The chain's CDR3 is CASSLLSNTEAFF. The CDR3 DNA follows: TGTGCCAGCAGCTTATTGTCGAACACTGAAGCTTTCTTT.

The chain carries TRBV7-8 and TRBJ2-1; D might be TRBD2 (5 bases). This CDR3 contains 12 residues. The V and J ends lost 5 bases and 11 bases respectively, with 13 bases between them. Germline assignment: CDR1 SGHVS and CDR2 FQNEAQ. The CDR3 DNA sequence: TGTGCCAGCAGCCCTCGGGATAACCAGCAGTTCTTC. Protein sequence: CASSPRDNQQFF.

The V gene is TRBV13, the J gene TRBJ2-1, with D perhaps matching TRBD2 (6 bases). Germline assignment: CDR1 PRHDT and CDR2 FYEKMQ (reference sequence). The CDR3 consists of 16 residues. Trimming left V 5 bases short and J 4 bases short, with 18 bases between. DNA of the CDR3: TGTGCCAGCAGCCCCCCCGTAGCGGACTTTTACAATGAGCAGTTCTTC. Residues: CASSPPVADFYNEQFF.

V usage is TRBV23-1 and J usage is TRBJ2-5; 12 bases agree with TRBD1. TRBV23-1 is flagged as an ORF with uncertain function. J lost 5 bases, V lost 0 bases, and 13 bases had no gene match. There are 19 residues in the CDR3. The CDR3 DNA is TGCGCCAGCAGTCAATCTGCCCGCGAATGGGACAGGGGGCGGGAGACCCAGTACTTC. Its protein is CASSQSAREWDRGRETQYF.

V usage is TRBV19 and J usage is TRBJ1-1; D perhaps matches TRBD1 (6 bases). In germline, CDR1 is LNHDA, CDR2 SQIVND (reference sequence). The CDR3 sequence is 15 residues long. Trimming removed 7 bases at V and 7 bases at J, with 22 bases between. The CDR3 loop is CASIQGKGGLGEAFF. In DNA, the CDR3 is TGTGCCAGTATCCAGGGGAAAGGGGGACTCGGTGAAGCTTTCTTT.

The chain is built from TRBV10-3 and TRBJ2-7, with 7 positions matching TRBD1. The CDR3 totals 12 residues. Germline CDR1 ENHRY, CDR2 SYGVKD. V dropped 8 bases and J dropped 1; count of bases not matched to a gene: 2. In DNA, the CDR3 is TGTGCCATCGGGACAGATTCCTACGAGCAGTACTTC. Residues: CAIGTDSYEQYF.

This clone was counted between two and nine times. The CDR3 protein is CASSIYGGSTYEQYF. Written as DNA, the CDR3 is TGTGCCAGTAGTATATATGGCGGCAGCACCTACGAGCAGTACTTC. The genes are TRBV19 and TRBJ2-7; D is ambiguous. Between the trimmed V and J ends, which lost 2 bases and 2 bases, there was a span of 13 bases. The length of the CDR3 is 15 residues. Germline CDR1 and CDR2: LNHDA and SQIVND (reference sequence).

The sample holds one count of this clone. V usage is TRBV6-5 and J usage is TRBJ2-1, with unresolved D. This CDR3 is 13 amino acids long. V was pared by 0 bases and J by 7 bases, with 7 bases between. Per the germline V gene, CDR1 is MNHEY and CDR2 is SVGAGI. Here the CDR3 reads CASSYSPKNEQFF. In DNA form, the CDR3 reads TGTGCCAGCAGTTACTCGCCTAAGAATGAGCAGTTCTTC.

The chain carries TRBV9 and TRBJ2-3; D may be TRBD2 (6 bases). The germline gives CDR1 SGDLS, CDR2 YYNGEE. V gave up 3 bases and J gave up 0 bases, with 14 bases separating them. This CDR3 contains 16 residues. In DNA form, the CDR3 reads TGTGCCAGCAGCGCCGTTGCGGGGCGCAGCACAGATACGCAGTATTTT. Amino acids: CASSAVAGRSTDTQYF.